These T cell receptor beta chains were read from a single sample in a study of tumor-infiltrating lymphocytes in primary liver carcinoma. TCRdb processed the multiplex PCR reads anew with MiXCR; each CDR3 protein has one entry. The table records 60,000 to 90,000 distinct CDR3 sequences, approximately 70% of them present only once. The sample comprised liver tumor tissue from sampling region 4. The receptors were sampled from a man aged 35-49 years with primary liver carcinoma and hepatitis B virus infection. The CDR3 runs from the conserved cysteine through the conserved F or W. The D gene is left open where the match is weak. Expanded clones are given a class, and other clones once, few, many or no size at all.

CDR3 | DNA | J | length | size | V | D
CASSPPGGGTDTQHF | TGCGCCAGTAGCCCCCCTGGGGGGGGCACAGATACGCAGCATTTT | TRBJ1-5 | 15 | . | TRBV4-1 | .
CVSSPLSNEQFF | TGTGTCAGCAGTCCACTTTCCAACGAGCAGTTCTTC | TRBJ2-1 | 12 | . | TRBV12-3/TRBV12-4 | .
CASSLVGRGTGGLFF | TGTGCCAGTAGCTTAGTCGGGCGGGGCACCGGGGGGCTGTTTTTT | TRBJ2-2 | 15 | . | TRBV11-2 | .
CANIRQQETQYF | TGTGCCAACATACGGCAACAAGAGACCCAGTACTTC | TRBJ2-5 | 12 | . | TRBV6-5 | .
CSASGGAGNEQFF | TGCAGTGCTAGTGGGGGGGCTGGAAATGAGCAGTTCTTC | TRBJ2-1 | 13 | . | TRBV20-1 | .
CASSLVETAEQFF | TGTGCCAGCAGCTTAGTAGAGACGGCTGAGCAGTTCTTC | TRBJ2-1 | 13 | many | TRBV7-9 | .
CARSYSSTSGRGGGFF | TGTGCCAGGAGCTATTCTTCTACTAGCGGGAGGGGAGGCGGGTTCTTC | TRBJ2-1 | 16 | . | TRBV11-2 | TRBD2
CASSLQGTNYGYTF | TGTGCAAGCAGCTTACAGGGGACTAACTATGGCTACACCTTC | TRBJ1-2 | 14 | . | TRBV5-4 | TRBD1
CASSSGTTAYF | TGTGCCAGCAGTTCGGGGACTACTGCCTACTTC | TRBJ2-5 | 11 | . | TRBV12-3/TRBV12-4 | TRBD2
CTSRYPSGPASTDTQYF | TGTACCAGCAGATATCCTAGCGGGCCTGCTAGCACAGATACGCAGTATTTT | TRBJ2-3 | 17 | . | TRBV13 | TRBD2
CASSEVGGAGPGHSF | TGTGCCAGCAGTGAAGTGGGGGGGGCTGGACCTGGCCACTCCTTC | TRBJ1-2 | 15 | . | TRBV6-1 | .
CSVPQGIREQYF | TGCAGTGTTCCCCAGGGTATAAGGGAGCAGTACTTC | TRBJ2-7 | 12 | few | TRBV20-1 | .
CASSMKGLDALSTDTPYF | TGTGCCAGCAGCATGAAGGGACTAGACGCCCTTAGCACAGATACGCCGTATTTT | TRBJ2-3 | 18 | . | TRBV11-2 | TRBD2
CTFGQSLGETQYF | TGCACCTTTGGGCAGAGTTTGGGAGAGACCCAGTACTTC | TRBJ2-5 | 13 | . | TRBV29-1 | .
CASSWDIGLVMGEQFF | TGTGCCAGCAGCTGGGATATCGGATTAGTCATGGGTGAGCAGTTCTTC | TRBJ2-1 | 16 | . | TRBV11-2 | .
CVSRLTAGGNTIYF | TGTGTCAGCAGACTAACGGCGGGAGGAAACACCATATATTTT | TRBJ1-3 | 14 | . | TRBV6-5 | .
CARSLVGWSSYERYF | TGTGCCAGGAGCTTAGTGGGGTGGAGCTCCTACGAGCGGTACTTC | TRBJ2-7 | 15 | once | TRBV11-2 | .
CSVPPQGASYEQYF | TGCAGCGTCCCGCCTCAGGGCGCTTCCTACGAGCAGTACTTC | TRBJ2-7 | 14 | once | TRBV29-1 | .
CASSRGLAVSTDMQYF | TGTGCCAGCAGCAGGGGACTAGCGGTCAGCACAGATATGCAGTATTTT | TRBJ2-3 | 16 | once | TRBV11-1 | TRBD2
CATSDLGGGNSEAFF | TGTGCCACCAGTGATTTGGGAGGGGGCAATTCGGAAGCTTTCTTT | TRBJ1-1 | 15 | many | TRBV24-1 | TRBD1
CACASPSGTNYGYTF | TGTGCCTGCGCATCCCCGAGTGGAACTAACTATGGCTACACCTTC | TRBJ1-2 | 15 | once | TRBV6-6 | .
CTSSRRLTGDDGEKLFF | TGTACCAGCAGCCGAAGACTGACAGGGGACGACGGTGAAAAACTGTTTTTT | TRBJ1-4 | 17 | . | TRBV6-2/TRBV6-3 | TRBD1
CTSSPGGGLAGLKTGELFF | TGTACCAGCAGCCCGGGAGGGGGACTAGCGGGTCTTAAAACCGGGGAGCTGTTTTTC | TRBJ2-2 | 19 | . | TRBV11-2 | TRBD2